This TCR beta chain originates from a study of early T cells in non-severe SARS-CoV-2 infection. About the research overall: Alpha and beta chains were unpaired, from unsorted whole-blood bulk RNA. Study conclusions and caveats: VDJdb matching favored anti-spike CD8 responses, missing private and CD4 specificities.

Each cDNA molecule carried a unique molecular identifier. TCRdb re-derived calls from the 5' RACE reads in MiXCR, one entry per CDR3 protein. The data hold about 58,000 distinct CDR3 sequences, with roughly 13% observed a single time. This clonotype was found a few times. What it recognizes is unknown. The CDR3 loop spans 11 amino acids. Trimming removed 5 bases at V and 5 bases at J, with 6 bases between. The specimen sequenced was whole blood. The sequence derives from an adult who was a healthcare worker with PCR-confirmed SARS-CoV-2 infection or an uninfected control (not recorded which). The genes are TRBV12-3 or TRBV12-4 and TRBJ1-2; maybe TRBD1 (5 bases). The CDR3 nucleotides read TGTGCCAGCAGTCGACAGTATGGCTACACCTTC. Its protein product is CASSRQYGYTF.